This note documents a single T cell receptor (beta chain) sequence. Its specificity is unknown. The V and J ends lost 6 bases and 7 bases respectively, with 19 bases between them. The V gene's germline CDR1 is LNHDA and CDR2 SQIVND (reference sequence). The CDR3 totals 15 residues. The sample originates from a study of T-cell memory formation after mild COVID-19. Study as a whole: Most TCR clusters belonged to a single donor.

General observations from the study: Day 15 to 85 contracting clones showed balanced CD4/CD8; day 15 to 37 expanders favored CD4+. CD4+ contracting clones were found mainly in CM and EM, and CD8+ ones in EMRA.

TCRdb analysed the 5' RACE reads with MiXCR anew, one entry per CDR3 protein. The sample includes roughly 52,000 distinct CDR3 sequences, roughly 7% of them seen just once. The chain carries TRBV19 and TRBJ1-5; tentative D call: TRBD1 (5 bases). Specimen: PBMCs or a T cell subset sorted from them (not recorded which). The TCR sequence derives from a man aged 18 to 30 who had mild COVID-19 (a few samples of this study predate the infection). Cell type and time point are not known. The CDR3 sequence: CASSLYGGVGQPQHF. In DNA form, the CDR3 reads TGTGCCAGTAGCCTATACGGGGGAGTAGGCCAGCCCCAGCATTTT.